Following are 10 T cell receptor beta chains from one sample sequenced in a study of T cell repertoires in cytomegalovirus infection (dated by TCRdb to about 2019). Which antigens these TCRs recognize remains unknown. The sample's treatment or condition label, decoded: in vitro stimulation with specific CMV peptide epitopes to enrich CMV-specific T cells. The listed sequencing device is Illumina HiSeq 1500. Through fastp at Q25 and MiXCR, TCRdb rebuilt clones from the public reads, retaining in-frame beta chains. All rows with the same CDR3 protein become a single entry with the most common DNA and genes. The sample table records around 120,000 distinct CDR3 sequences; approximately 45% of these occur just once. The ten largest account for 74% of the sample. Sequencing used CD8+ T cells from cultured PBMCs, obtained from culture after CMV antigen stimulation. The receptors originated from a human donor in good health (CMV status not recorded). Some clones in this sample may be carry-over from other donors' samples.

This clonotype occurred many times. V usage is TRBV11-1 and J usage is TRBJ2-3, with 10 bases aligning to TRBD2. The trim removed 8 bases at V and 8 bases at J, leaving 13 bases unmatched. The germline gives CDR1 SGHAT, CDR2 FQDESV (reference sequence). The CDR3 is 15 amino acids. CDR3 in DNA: TGTGCCAGCGCCCTAACTAGCGGGGTAAGAGGTACGCAGTATTTT. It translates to CASALTSGVRGTQYF.

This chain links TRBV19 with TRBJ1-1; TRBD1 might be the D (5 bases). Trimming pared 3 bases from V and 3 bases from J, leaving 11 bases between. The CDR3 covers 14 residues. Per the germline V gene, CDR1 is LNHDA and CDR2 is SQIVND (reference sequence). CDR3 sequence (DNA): TGTGCCAGTAGTATGGATGGGGGTTACACTGAAGCTTTCTTT. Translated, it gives CASSMDGGYTEAFF.

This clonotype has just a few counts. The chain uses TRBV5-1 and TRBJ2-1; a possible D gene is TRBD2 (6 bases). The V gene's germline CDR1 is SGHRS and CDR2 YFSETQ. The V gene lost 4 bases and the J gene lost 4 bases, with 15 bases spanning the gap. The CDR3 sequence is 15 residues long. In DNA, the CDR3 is TGCGCCAGCAGCCCCGCGGCTAGCGTTTACAATGAGCAGTTCTTC. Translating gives CASSPAASVYNEQFF.

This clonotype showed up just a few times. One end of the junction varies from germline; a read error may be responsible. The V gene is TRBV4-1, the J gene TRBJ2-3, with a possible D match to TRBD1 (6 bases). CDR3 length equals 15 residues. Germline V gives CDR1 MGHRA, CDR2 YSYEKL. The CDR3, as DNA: TGTGCCAGCAGCCAAGGGGGATCACACACAGATACGCAGTATTTT. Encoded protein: CASSQGGSHTDTQYF.

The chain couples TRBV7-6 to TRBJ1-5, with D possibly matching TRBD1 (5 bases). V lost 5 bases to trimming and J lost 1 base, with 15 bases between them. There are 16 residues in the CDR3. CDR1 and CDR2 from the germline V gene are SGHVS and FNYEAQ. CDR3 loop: CASSVGVLRSNQPQHF. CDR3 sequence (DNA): TGTGCCAGCAGCGTAGGGGTCCTAAGGAGCAATCAGCCCCAGCATTTT.

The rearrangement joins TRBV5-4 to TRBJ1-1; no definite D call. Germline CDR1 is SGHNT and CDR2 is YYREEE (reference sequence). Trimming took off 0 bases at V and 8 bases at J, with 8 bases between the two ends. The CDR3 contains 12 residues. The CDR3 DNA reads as TGTGCCAGCAGCTTGGACGGCGACGAAGCTTTCTTT. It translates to CASSLDGDEAFF.

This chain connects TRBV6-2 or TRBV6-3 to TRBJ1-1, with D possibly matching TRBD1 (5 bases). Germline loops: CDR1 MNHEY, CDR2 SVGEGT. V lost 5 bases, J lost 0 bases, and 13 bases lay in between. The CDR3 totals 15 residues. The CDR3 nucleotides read TGTGCCAGCAGTGAACTTGGGGGGTTGAACACTGAAGCTTTCTTT. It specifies CASSELGGLNTEAFF.

This chain's CDR3 is CASSRGTDHTSPLHF. The CDR3 DNA reads as TGTGCCAGCAGTAGGGGGACAGATCACACTTCACCCCTCCACTTT. This rearrangement joins TRBV12-3 or TRBV12-4 to TRBJ1-6, with TRBD1 matching over 7 bases. V was clipped by 5 bases and J by 9 bases; unmatched bases: 10. CDR3 length equals 15 residues.

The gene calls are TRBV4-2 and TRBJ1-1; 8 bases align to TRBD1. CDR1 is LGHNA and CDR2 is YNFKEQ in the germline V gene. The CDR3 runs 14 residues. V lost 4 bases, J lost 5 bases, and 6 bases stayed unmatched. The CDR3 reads CASSPRQGWTEAFF. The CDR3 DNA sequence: TGTGCCAGCAGCCCACGACAGGGGTGGACTGAAGCTTTCTTT.

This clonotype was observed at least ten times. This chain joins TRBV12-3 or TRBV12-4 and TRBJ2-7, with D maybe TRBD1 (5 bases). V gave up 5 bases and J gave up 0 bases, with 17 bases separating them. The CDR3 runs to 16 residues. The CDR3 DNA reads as TGTGCCAGCAGTCCATCCGACAGTTACAGCTCCTACGAGCAGTACTTC. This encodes CASSPSDSYSSYEQYF.